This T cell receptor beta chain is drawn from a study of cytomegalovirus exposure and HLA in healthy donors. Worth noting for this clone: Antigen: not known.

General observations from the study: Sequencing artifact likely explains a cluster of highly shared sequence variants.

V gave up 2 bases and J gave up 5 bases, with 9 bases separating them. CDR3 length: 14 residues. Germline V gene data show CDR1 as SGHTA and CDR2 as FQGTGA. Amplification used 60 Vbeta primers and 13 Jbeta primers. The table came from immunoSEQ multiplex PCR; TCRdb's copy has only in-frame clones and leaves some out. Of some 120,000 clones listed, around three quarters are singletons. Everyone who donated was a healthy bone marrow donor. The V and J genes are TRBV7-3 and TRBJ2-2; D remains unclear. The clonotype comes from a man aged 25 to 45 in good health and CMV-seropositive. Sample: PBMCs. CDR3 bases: TGTGCCAGCAGCTTAGGCCTAGAGACCGGGGAGCTGTTTTTT. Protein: CASSLGLETGELFF.